This T cell receptor beta chain came from a study of blood T cell repertoires in COVID-19. The overall study: Samples of COVID-19 (acute and convalescent) were obtained from the United States, Italy and Spain. In each case, the material was cDNA or gDNA derived from T cells, B-cell-depleted T cells, or PBMCs.

The authors' processing: Quantification of nucleated cells was approximated via reference gene primer amplification. Profiling relied on immunoSEQ multiplex PCR, and the TCRdb table lists in-frame clones only, not all of them. Clonal size and the V and J genes are those of that table, whereas D and trimming came from the DNA. The repertoire includes roughly 260,000 clones, about 88% of them detected once, and approximately 10% sits in the top ten. Germline loops: CDR1 SGHKS, CDR2 YYEKEE (reference sequence). The germline V and J ends were trimmed by 4 bases and 6 bases, with 14 bases remaining between them. The CDR3 runs 14 residues.

The TCR sequence derives from a woman in her 30s with COVID-19, enrolled during active disease. The chain joins TRBV5-5 to TRBJ1-5; D is undetermined. The specimen was peripheral blood. This CDR3 reads CASSDKWFGQPQHF. CDR3 coding DNA: TGTGCCAGCAGCGATAAATGGTTCGGTCAGCCCCAGCATTTT. The whole variable domain, remainder taken from reference TRBV5-5 and TRBJ1-5, is DAGVTQSPTHLIKTRGQQVTLRCSPISGHKSVSWYQQVLGQGPQFIFQYYEKEERGRGNFPDRFSARQFPNYSSELNVNALLLGDSALYLCASSDKWFGQPQHFGDGTRLSIL.